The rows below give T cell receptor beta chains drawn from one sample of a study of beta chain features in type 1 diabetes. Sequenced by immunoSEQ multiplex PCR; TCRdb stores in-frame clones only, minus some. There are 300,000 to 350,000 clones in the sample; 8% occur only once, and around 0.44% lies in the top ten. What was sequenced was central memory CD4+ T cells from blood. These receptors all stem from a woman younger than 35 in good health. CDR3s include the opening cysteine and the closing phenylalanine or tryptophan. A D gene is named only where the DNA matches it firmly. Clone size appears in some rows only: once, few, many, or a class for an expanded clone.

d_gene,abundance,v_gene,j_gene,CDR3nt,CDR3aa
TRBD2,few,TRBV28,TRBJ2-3,TGTGCCAGCAGCCTCACCTCGACTAGCTATACGCAGTATTTT,CASSLTSTSYTQYF
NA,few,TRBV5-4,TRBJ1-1,TGTGCCAGCAGCTTCACAGCCTACACTGAAGCTTTCTTT,CASSFTAYTEAFF
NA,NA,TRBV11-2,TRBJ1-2,TGTGCCAGCAGCTTTTCGGACGGAAACTATGGCTACACCTTC,CASSFSDGNYGYTF
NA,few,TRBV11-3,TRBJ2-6,TGTGCCAGCAGCCTATTCAGCGGAACCGGGGCCAACGTCCTGACTTTC,CASSLFSGTGANVLTF
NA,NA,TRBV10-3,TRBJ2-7,TGTGCCCCTGGGGGGACGCCGTTCTACTACGAGCAGTACTTC,CAPGGTPFYYEQYF
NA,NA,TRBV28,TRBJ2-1,TGTGCCAGCAGCTCTACCTTGGACACATACAGGGAGCAGTTCTTC,CASSSTLDTYREQFF
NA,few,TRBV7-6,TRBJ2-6,TGTGCCAGCAGCTTAGAACTTCACTCTGGGGCCAACGTCCTGACTTTC,CASSLELHSGANVLTF
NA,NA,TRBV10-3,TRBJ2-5,TGTGCCATCAGTGAGGGGGTTGAGACCCAGTACTTC,CAISEGVETQYF
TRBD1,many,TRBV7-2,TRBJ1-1,TGTGCCAGCAGCCCAAGGACAGGGGGCTACACTGAAGCTTTCTTT,CASSPRTGGYTEAFF
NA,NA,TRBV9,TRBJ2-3,TGTGCCAGCTCAAACTCACCCAGCGCGACAGATACGCAGTATTTT,CASSNSPSATDTQYF
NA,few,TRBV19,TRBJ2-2,TGTGCCAGTAGTATGGGACAGAACACCGGGGAGCTGTTTTTT,CASSMGQNTGELFF
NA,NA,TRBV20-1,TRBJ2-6,TGCAGGGCTGGGGCCAACGTCCTGACTTTC,CRAGANVLTF
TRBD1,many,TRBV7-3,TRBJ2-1,TGTGCCAGCAGCTTAGGGTCGGACAGGCCGTACAATGAGCAGTTCTTC,CASSLGSDRPYNEQFF
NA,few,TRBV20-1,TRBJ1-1,TGCAGTGCGTTAAACACTGAAGCTTTCTTT,CSALNTEAFF
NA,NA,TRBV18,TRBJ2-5,TGTGCCAGCTCGCCCCGGGGTGGAGAGACCCAGTACTTC,CASSPRGGETQYF
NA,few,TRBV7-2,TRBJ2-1,TGTGCCAGCAGCTTAAGTAGTAGGCCGCCCTACAATGAGCAGTTCTTC,CASSLSSRPPYNEQFF
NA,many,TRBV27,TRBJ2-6,TGTGCCAGCAGTGCGATTAACTCTGGGGCCAACGTCCTGACTTTC,CASSAINSGANVLTF
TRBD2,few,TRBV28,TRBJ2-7,TGTGCCAGCAGTCCCAGCGGGAGGGCCGGATCCTACGAGCAGTACTTC,CASSPSGRAGSYEQYF
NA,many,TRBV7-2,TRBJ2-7,TGTGCCAGCAGCCCATCCTACGAGCAGTACTTC,CASSPSYEQYF
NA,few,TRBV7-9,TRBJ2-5,TGTGCCAGCAGCTTATCCTCGCGAGAGACCCAGTACTTC,CASSLSSRETQYF